This entry is about one T cell receptor (beta chain). These data come from a study of blood T cell repertoires in COVID-19. On the study more broadly: Sample material is recorded as cDNA or gDNA derived from T cells, B-cell-depleted T cells, or PBMCs.

Assay: immunoSEQ multiplex PCR; the TCRdb copy retains only in-frame clones and omits some. Of approximately 200,000 clones in the sample, about 85% were seen once. The ends were cut back, 1 base at V and 3 bases at J, with 12 bases in the middle. This CDR3 region has 16 residues. Germline CDR1 WSHSY, CDR2 SAAADI. The sample consisted of peripheral blood. This clonotype was sampled from a woman younger than 45 with active or convalescent COVID-19. The chain carries TRBV10-2 and TRBJ1-4; perhaps TRBD1 as D (6 bases). The DNA for the CDR3 is TGCGCCAGCAGTGAGTTACAGGGACCGGCTAATGAAAAACTGTTTTTT. Its protein is CASSELQGPANEKLFF.